Listed below are T cell receptor beta chains from one sample, sequenced in a study of blood T cells in healthy people across ages. TCRdb processed the 5' RACE reads anew with MiXCR; each CDR3 protein has one entry. Among about 1.1 million distinct CDR3 sequences listed, 35% to 45% were seen once. Sequencing used blood. Every receptor here comes from a young man in good health. CDR3s include the opening cysteine and the closing phenylalanine or tryptophan. Each record gives: clone size, V gene, D gene, J gene, CDR3 DNA, CDR3 protein. D genes are given only for firm matches. Size is omitted from some rows. Given values are once, few, many or a class for expanded clones.

size: few
V: TRBV12-3/TRBV12-4
D: .
J: TRBJ1-6
DNA: TGTGCCAGCAGTTTAGAAGGGACTGGAAATTCACCCCCCCACTTT
CDR3: CASSLEGTGNSPPHF

size: .
V: TRBV4-1
D: TRBD1
J: TRBJ2-5
DNA: TGCGCCAGCAGCCCTCAGACAGGGGTCAATGAGCAGTACTTC
CDR3: CASSPQTGVNEQYF

size: few
V: TRBV7-2
D: .
J: TRBJ2-3
DNA: TGTGCCAGCAGCTCGCGATTCAGGGGAAATTTGGCAGCAGATACGCAGTATTTT
CDR3: CASSSRFRGNLAADTQYF

size: .
V: TRBV10-3
D: .
J: TRBJ2-2
DNA: TGTGCCGGAGAGGACCCAGGCACCGGGGAGCTGTTTTTT
CDR3: CAGEDPGTGELFF

size: .
V: TRBV2
D: .
J: TRBJ1-1
DNA: TGTGCCAGCACTATAGAGGGACCTTGGAACACTGAAGCTTTCTTT
CDR3: CASTIEGPWNTEAFF

size: few
V: TRBV9
D: .
J: TRBJ1-1
DNA: TGTGCCAGCAGCGTAGGAGAGTTATCCACTGAAGCTTTCTTT
CDR3: CASSVGELSTEAFF

size: .
V: TRBV24-1
D: .
J: TRBJ2-2
DNA: TGTGCCACCAGTGACCCACAGGGTATCACCGGGGAGCTGTTTTTT
CDR3: CATSDPQGITGELFF

size: many
V: TRBV10-2
D: TRBD1
J: TRBJ1-2
DNA: TGCGCCAGCAGTGAGTCGACAGGGATTAATGGCTACACCTTC
CDR3: CASSESTGINGYTF

size: .
V: TRBV21-1
D: .
J: TRBJ1-2
DNA: TGTGCCAGCAGCAAAGGAGGTCCGGACCGGCGCTATGGCTACACCTTC
CDR3: CASSKGGPDRRYGYTF

size: .
V: TRBV6-5
D: TRBD1
J: TRBJ1-2
DNA: TGTGCCAGCAGTTACTCTCGGGACAGGGGAATAGGCTACACCTTC
CDR3: CASSYSRDRGIGYTF

size: many
V: TRBV29-1
D: .
J: TRBJ2-3
DNA: TGCAGCGGAGGGAGCACAGATACGCAGTATTTT
CDR3: CSGGSTDTQYF

size: .
V: TRBV7-2
D: .
J: TRBJ2-5
DNA: TGTGCCAGCAGCTCCCTTTTGACGAAGGGAGAGACCCAGTACTTC
CDR3: CASSSLLTKGETQYF

size: .
V: TRBV5-1
D: .
J: TRBJ2-7
DNA: TGCGCCAGCAGCTTCCCGACCCCTAACTACGAGCAGTACTTC
CDR3: CASSFPTPNYEQYF